This TCR beta chain is from a study of cytomegalovirus exposure and HLA in healthy donors (TCRdb year 2017). Regarding the complete study: The 500 to 800 repertoires of the first cohort and the 110 or so validation repertoires were produced on the same platform, according to a later analysis. The aim of the study was to test whether cataloging public T cell receptors could identify signatures of past pathogen exposure. Besides the first cohort of around 670 subjects, a separate validation cohort made up of 120 different subjects was used. The study combined high-throughput TCR immunosequencing, statistical association of individual TCRs with disease status, and machine learning to predict cytomegalovirus infection status. General conclusions and limits of the study: All 120 or so repertoires were used to score co-occurrence in the validation cohort in a later analysis, because that analysis had no HLA typing for the cohort. A later analysis found that TCRs clustered in the first cohort also tended to co-occur in the 120 validation repertoires, with 94% of cluster scores above 0. The study listed 164 TCR beta chains as associated with cytomegalovirus. According to the authors, the approach could potentially be generalized to other disease states and immunological phenotypes. Three of the identified cytomegalovirus-associated TCR beta chains were confirmed in vitro to be specific for cytomegalovirus antigens. Most TCR sequences were seen in very few donors, while some public TCRs were found in many individuals. The classifier was reported to diagnose cytomegalovirus status with high specificity and sensitivity in both the original and validation cohorts.

The donors belonged to the validation cohort of under 150 subjects, which was separate from the roughly 700-subject first cohort. The protocol used for the library was the immunoSEQ multiplex PCR assay. The paper's processing steps were these. A statistical classification framework was built for diagnosing cytomegalovirus status from the catalog of TCR beta chain sequences. Drawn from immuneACCESS, this table holds only the in-frame rearrangements with V and J called that TCRdb kept. Clones are partly lost; checked studies trace under half to an unresolved V gene and leave the rest unexplained. V and J calls and clone size are those listed in that table; D and trimming were worked out from the DNA. The sample profile shows approximately 170,000 clones; about 89% of them were found once. The top ten clones comprise 3% to 3.5% of the sample. A word on this clone: Its antigen remains undetermined. Base quality data are lacking; no much larger clone is found one base away.

The cysteine opens and the phenylalanine closes a CDR3 of 13 amino acids. The kept DNA is CDR3 alone, 39 bases in frame from the first base. The junction shows trimming of 7 bases on V and 0 bases on J, plus 9 bases between the germline ends. Per the germline V gene, MNHEY is the CDR1 and SVGAGI is the CDR2. The sequence links TRBV6-5 to TRBJ1-2; the D gene remains uncertain. This receptor was obtained from a woman aged 18-29 years in good health and CMV-seropositive. The specimen sequenced was PBMCs. The CDR3 reads as follows: CASTQASNYGYTF. The DNA sequence is as follows: TGTGCCAGCACTCAGGCTTCTAACTATGGCTACACCTTC.